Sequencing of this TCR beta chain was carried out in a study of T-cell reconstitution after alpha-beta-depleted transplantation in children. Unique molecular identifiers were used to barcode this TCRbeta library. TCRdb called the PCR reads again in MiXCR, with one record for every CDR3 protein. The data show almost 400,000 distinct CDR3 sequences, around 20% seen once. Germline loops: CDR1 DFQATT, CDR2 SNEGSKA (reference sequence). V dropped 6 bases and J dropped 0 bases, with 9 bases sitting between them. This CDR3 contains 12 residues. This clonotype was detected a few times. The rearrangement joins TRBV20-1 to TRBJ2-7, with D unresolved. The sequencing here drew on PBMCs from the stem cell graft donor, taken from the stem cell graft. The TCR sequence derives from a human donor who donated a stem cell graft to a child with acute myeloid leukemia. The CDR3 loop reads CSALDVSYEQYF. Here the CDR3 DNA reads TGCAGTGCCTTGGACGTCTCCTACGAGCAGTACTTC.